The clone carrying this T cell receptor (beta chain) was seen a few times. The CDR3 totals 18 residues. Germline CDR1 is SGHTA and CDR2 is FQGTGA. V trimming: 4 bases; J trimming: 2 bases; junction bases outside the gene matches: 9. This sample is drawn from a study of beta chain features in type 1 diabetes. Investigators reverse transcribed all isolated RNA, so they sequenced expressed TCRB transcripts. Clones were sequenced by immunoSEQ multiplex PCR, and TCRdb holds only the in-frame ones, with some missing. The sample lists roughly 380,000 clones, about 19% seen once, with under 0.05% in the top ten.

This TCR came from a woman younger than 30 in good health. Material: naive CD4+ T cells from blood. The chain links TRBV7-3 to TRBJ2-3, with 13 bases lining up with TRBD2. CDR3 amino acids: CASSSVRLAGGLTDTQYF. The DNA of the CDR3 is TGTGCCAGCAGCTCTGTGCGACTAGCGGGGGGACTCACAGATACGCAGTATTTT.